These 17 T cell receptor beta chains originate from one sample sequenced in a study of early T cells in non-severe SARS-CoV-2 infection. Each CDR3 protein is one row after TCRdb ran MiXCR on the 5' RACE reads. In the table there are 30,000 or so distinct CDR3 sequences, roughly 4.7% of which are singletons. Sequenced input: whole blood. These receptors originate from an adult who was a healthcare worker with PCR-confirmed SARS-CoV-2 infection or an uninfected control (not recorded which).

This rearrangement joins TRBV28 to TRBJ2-1, with D uncertain. The germline V gene has CDR1 MDHEN and CDR2 SYDVKM. Trimming stripped 4 bases from V and 3 bases from J, with 13 bases between. The CDR3 extends over 15 amino acids. Here the CDR3 DNA reads TGTGCCAGCAGTTCAAGGCCTATATTCTACAATGAGCAGTTCTTC. Its protein product is CASSSRPIFYNEQFF. Filled out from reference TRBV28 and TRBJ2-1, the complete variable domain reads DVKVTQSSRYLVKRTGEKVFLECVQDMDHENMFWYRQDPGLGLRLIYFSYDVKMKEKGDIPEGYSVSREKKERFSLILESASTNQTSMYLCASSSRPIFYNEQFFGPGTRLTVL.

This clonotype was counted many times. V is TRBV6-2 or TRBV6-3 and J is TRBJ2-3; TRBD2 might be the D (6 bases). CDR3 size: 16 residues. Germline V gives CDR1 MNHEY, CDR2 SVGEGT. V was trimmed by 0 bases and J by 2 bases, leaving 12 bases between them. CDR3 residues: CASSYSRTNPTDTQYF. CDR3 nucleotides: TGTGCCAGCAGTTACTCCCGGACTAACCCCACAGATACGCAGTATTTT.

This clonotype was found many times. The chain employs TRBV6-4 and TRBJ2-5; 9 bases align to TRBD1. The V gene end was trimmed by 5 bases and the J gene end by 0 bases; junction bases not matched to a gene: 16. The CDR3 has 19 amino acids. Looked up from germline, CDR1 is MRHNA and CDR2 is SNTAGT. The CDR3 DNA sequence: TGTGCCAGCAGTTTTAGGACCGGGACAGGGCCTACGTACCAAGAGACCCAGTACTTC. Translation gives CASSFRTGTGPTYQETQYF.

In its sample, this clonotype was seen many times. The rearrangement joins TRBV2 to TRBJ2-1; 9 bases are shared with TRBD2. The CDR3 contains 14 residues. J was trimmed by 6 bases and V by 7 bases; bases with no gene match: 7. Per germline, CDR1 SNHLY and CDR2 FYNNEI. In DNA, the CDR3 is TGTGCCAGCAAGGAACTAGCGGGTCCCAATGAGCAGTTCTTC. This codes for CASKELAGPNEQFF. Full variable domain (missing parts from reference TRBV2 and TRBJ2-1): EPEVTQTPSHQVTQMGQEVILRCVPISNHLYFYWYRQILGQKVEFLVSFYNNEISEKSEIFDDQFSVERPDGSNFTLKIRSTKLEDSAMYFCASKELAGPNEQFFGPGTRLTVL.

There are many counts of this clonotype. The chain employs TRBV6-6 and TRBJ1-2; D unresolved. This CDR3 is 12 amino acids long. V lost 6 bases, J lost 4 bases, and 9 bases lay in between. The germline gives CDR1 MNHNY, CDR2 SVGAGI (reference sequence). The CDR3 sequence is CASREAPYGYTF. The CDR3 DNA reads as TGTGCCAGCAGGGAAGCCCCCTATGGCTACACCTTC.

Ten or more counts support this clonotype. V gene TRBV29-1 combines with J gene TRBJ2-7; D perhaps matches TRBD2 (5 bases). Trimming pared 7 bases from V and 1 base from J, leaving 14 bases between. Germline CDR1 SQVTM, CDR2 ANQGSEA. The CDR3 runs to 13 residues. CDR3 in amino acids: CSAMSGDSYEQYF. As DNA, the CDR3 is TGCAGCGCCATGTCCGGGGATTCCTACGAGCAGTACTTC.

This clonotype was seen many times. The chain couples TRBV15 to TRBJ2-3; 7 nucleotides match TRBD2. The CDR3 has 15 residues. CDR1 is LNHNV and CDR2 is YYDKDF in the germline V gene (reference sequence). Germline trimming cut 3 bases from V and 5 bases from J; bases unmatched to any gene: 8. The CDR3 sequence is CATSSLADQKDTQYF. In DNA, the CDR3 is TGTGCCACCAGCAGCCTAGCGGACCAAAAAGATACGCAGTATTTT.

This clonotype was seen a handful of times. The V call is TRBV27, the J call TRBJ2-1, with 7 bases lining up with TRBD2. In germline, CDR1 is MNHEY, CDR2 SMNVEV (reference sequence). J was trimmed by 1 base and V by 2 bases; bases with no gene match: 5. CDR3 size: 16 residues. In nucleotides, the CDR3 is TGTGCCAGCAGTTTACGATCTAGCGGATCCTACAATGAGCAGTTCTTC. Its translation: CASSLRSSGSYNEQFF.

The chain employs TRBV29-1 and TRBJ2-7; a possible D gene is TRBD2 (6 bases). The germline V gene encodes CDR1 SQVTM and CDR2 ANQGSEA. CDR3 length: 13 residues. The V end was cut by 4 bases, the J end by 6 bases, with 16 bases between. The CDR3 DNA follows: TGCAGCGTTGTTTCCGGGGAGGTCGTCGAGCAGTACTTC. This encodes CSVVSGEVVEQYF.

This clonotype was observed at least ten times. The chain has TRBV5-1 and TRBJ1-1; TRBD1 matches 7 bases. This CDR3 is built from 13 residues. Germline V gene lookup returns CDR1 SGHRS and CDR2 YFSETQ. V was clipped by 1 base and J by 3 bases; unmatched bases: 0. CDR3 bases: TGCGCCAGCAGCTTGACAGGGGACACTGAAGCTTTCTTT. Translating gives CASSLTGDTEAFF.

This clonotype occurred many times. The J gene is TRBJ1-2, the V gene TRBV29-1; no clear D. There are 13 residues in the CDR3. The germline V gene has CDR1 SQVTM and CDR2 ANQGSEA. The V end lost 6 bases, the J end lost 2 bases, and 13 bases lay between the germline ends. The CDR3 nucleotides are TGCAGCGTCCCCACTTGGACCAACTATGGCTACACCTTC. Encoded protein: CSVPTWTNYGYTF.

Judged by abundance, this clonotype is medium-sized. The V and J genes are TRBV6-2 or TRBV6-3 and TRBJ1-6; D remains unclear. There are 14 residues in the CDR3. Trimming took 8 bases from V and 5 from J, leaving 13 bases between them. CDR1 MNHEY and CDR2 SVGEGT come from the germline V gene. The chain's CDR3 is CASVQTRDNSPLHF. CDR3 nucleotide sequence: TGTGCCAGCGTACAGACACGGGATAATTCACCCCTCCACTTT.

The chain has TRBV4-1 and TRBJ2-2, with D unresolved. There are 15 residues in the CDR3. CDR1 is MGHRA and CDR2 is YSYEKL in the germline V gene. V was trimmed by 6 bases and J by 4 bases, leaving 15 bases between them. Written as DNA, the CDR3 is TGCGCCAGCAGACAAAACAGAGATCCCACCGGGGAGCTGTTTTTT. Translating gives CASRQNRDPTGELFF.

This clonotype was found once. The V gene is TRBV4-1, the J gene TRBJ2-3; TRBD1 aligns across 10 bases. Germline trimming cut 6 bases from V and 2 bases from J; bases unmatched to any gene: 20. Germline CDR1 is MGHRA and CDR2 is YSYEKL. This CDR3 has 20 residues. The DNA of the CDR3 is TGCGCCAGCAGAAGAGGGAGACAGGGGGCTAGCGGAGGTCTCACAGATACGCAGTATTTT. Translating it yields CASRRGRQGASGGLTDTQYF.

This sequence joins TRBV7-9 and TRBJ2-7; TRBD2 might be the D (6 bases). The CDR3 spans 12 residues. V was clipped by 7 bases and J by 4 bases, with 11 bases between them. Germline V gives CDR1 SEHNR, CDR2 FQNEAQ (reference sequence). CDR3 nucleotides: TGTGCCAGCACCCGTGGGGGGTACGAGCAGTACTTC. Translation: CASTRGGYEQYF.

This clonotype was counted ten times or more. CDR3 sequence: CASSEGMGKAFF. The CDR3 DNA sequence: TGCGCCAGCAGTGAGGGTATGGGGAAAGCTTTCTTT. The gene calls are TRBV10-1 and TRBJ1-1; D is unclear. V lost 2 bases, J lost 9 bases, and 10 bases lay in between. Per germline, CDR1 WNHNN and CDR2 SYGVQD (reference sequence). This CDR3 contains 12 residues.

This clonotype was recorded many times. This chain joins TRBV20-1 and TRBJ2-5; the match to TRBD2 covers 10 bases. CDR1 is DFQATT, CDR2 SNEGSKA, per germline (reference sequence). The V segment lost 3 bases and the J segment 4 bases; nucleotides outside the gene matches: 14. The length of the CDR3 is 17 residues. The CDR3 loop reads CSASLDAKRGGLETQYF. CDR3 coding DNA: TGCAGTGCTAGCTTAGACGCGAAGCGGGGGGGCCTAGAGACCCAGTACTTC.